These 21 T cell receptor beta chains came from one sample sequenced in a study of cytomegalovirus exposure and HLA in healthy donors. The PCR used 60 Vbeta and 13 Jbeta primers. The method was immunoSEQ multiplex PCR; TCRdb's version includes in-frame clones alone and lacks a portion of them. Of 130,000 or so clones in the sample, over 65% were seen once. The sequencing input was PBMCs. These receptors were obtained from a young man in good health and CMV-seronegative.

This chain connects TRBV5-1 to TRBJ1-4, with 11 positions matching TRBD1. CDR3 length equals 15 residues. Germline V gene data show CDR1 as SGHRS and CDR2 as YFSETQ. V lost 4 bases, J lost 7 bases, and 6 bases stayed unmatched. In DNA form, the CDR3 reads TGCGCCAGCAGCCCGCCGGGACAGGGGGGTGAAAAACTGTTTTTT. Translation: CASSPPGQGGEKLFF.

This chain links TRBV29-1 with TRBJ2-3; 8 bases fit TRBD2. The V and J ends lost 2 bases and 5 bases, in that order; junction bases with no gene match: 9. This CDR3 is built from 15 residues. Germline V lookup: CDR1 SQVTM, CDR2 ANQGSEA. CDR3 in DNA: TGCAGCGTTGAATTTAGTCGGCTAGCGGGAGATACGCAGTATTTT. This translates into CSVEFSRLAGDTQYF.

This chain connects TRBV18 to TRBJ1-1, with a weak D call TRBD1 (5 bases). CDR1 is KGHSH, CDR2 LQKENI, per germline. The ends were cut back, 3 bases at V and 4 bases at J, with 9 bases in the middle. This CDR3 has 13 residues. As DNA, the CDR3 is TGTGCCAGCTCACCCCGGGACTCCACTGAAGCTTTCTTT. As protein: CASSPRDSTEAFF.

This clone was seen more than once but under ten times. The chain has TRBV28 and TRBJ2-1; D not certain. The V gene's germline CDR1 is MDHEN and CDR2 SYDVKM. Between the trimmed V and J ends, which lost 5 bases and 4 bases, there was a span of 3 bases. CDR3 length equals 11 residues. CDR3 DNA: TGTGCCAGCAGTCTATACAATGAGCAGTTCTTC. It specifies CASSLYNEQFF. The variable domain in full, completed from reference TRBV28 and TRBJ2-1, reads DVKVTQSSRYLVKRTGEKVFLECVQDMDHENMFWYRQDPGLGLRLIYFSYDVKMKEKGDIPEGYSVSREKKERFSLILESASTNQTSMYLCASSLYNEQFFGPGTRLTVL.

This clone has only a few counts. This sequence joins TRBV7-6 and TRBJ2-7, with 9 bases identical to TRBD2. Germline assignment: CDR1 SGHVS and CDR2 FNYEAQ. The V and J ends lost 5 bases and 1 base, in that order; junction bases with no gene match: 12. This CDR3 has 17 residues. The CDR3: CASSPRGSSGRSYEQYF. CDR3 DNA: TGTGCCAGCAGCCCTAGAGGTTCCAGCGGGAGGTCCTACGAGCAGTACTTC.

J is TRBJ1-2 and V is TRBV2; 9 nucleotides agree with TRBD1. The CDR3 extends over 15 amino acids. Germline V lookup: CDR1 SNHLY, CDR2 FYNNEI. The junction had 10 bases not matched to a gene; V was cut back by 7 bases and J by 4 bases. The CDR3 bases are TGTGCCAGCAATCCGGGACAGGGCGATTTCTATGGCTACACCTTC. It yields the protein CASNPGQGDFYGYTF.

The V call is TRBV7-9, the J call TRBJ2-7; TRBD2 matches at 11 bases. Germline-derived CDR1 and CDR2 are SEHNR and FQNEAQ (reference sequence). CDR3 length: 14 residues. Trimming at V came to 3 bases and at J to 2 bases, leaving 0 bases not matched to a gene. CDR3 sequence reads: CASSLTSGTYEQYF. The CDR3 DNA reads TGTGCCAGCAGCTTGACTAGCGGGACCTACGAGCAGTACTTC.

The gene calls are TRBV10-1 and TRBJ2-3, with 10 bases lining up with TRBD2. This CDR3 is built from 17 residues. CDR1 is WNHNN, CDR2 SYGVQD, per germline (reference sequence). The junction had 10 bases not matched to a gene; V was cut back by 7 bases and J by 0 bases. The CDR3 DNA follows: TGCGCCAGCATCCCGGGACTAGCGTTTTCTAGCACAGATACGCAGTATTTT. This translates into CASIPGLAFSSTDTQYF.

The chain couples TRBV4-2 to TRBJ2-7; TRBD1 matches at 9 bases. In germline, CDR1 is LGHNA, CDR2 YNFKEQ. V was pared by 5 bases and J by 0 bases, with 2 bases of the junction left unmatched. The CDR3 is 14 amino acids. The CDR3 DNA reads TGTGCCAGCAGCTCGGGACAGGGCTCCTACGAGCAGTACTTC. This gives the protein CASSSGQGSYEQYF.

This rearrangement joins TRBV30 to TRBJ2-7; TRBD1 agrees at 8 bases. The junction had 5 bases not matched to a gene; V was cut back by 3 bases and J by 1 base. Looked up from germline, CDR1 is GTSNPN and CDR2 is SVGIG (reference sequence). CDR3 length equals 14 residues. Here the CDR3 reads CAWSPRTGSYEQYF. In DNA, the CDR3 is TGTGCCTGGAGCCCAAGGACAGGGTCCTACGAGCAGTACTTC. Using reference TRBV30 and TRBJ2-7 for the parts outside the CDR3, the full variable domain is SQTIHQWPATLVQPVGSPLSLECTVEGTSNPNLYWYRQAAGRGLQLLFYSVGIGQISSEVPQNLSASRPQDRQFILSSKKLLLSDSGFYLCAWSPRTGSYEQYFGPGTRLTVT.

The CDR3 DNA follows: TGTGCCAGCAGCAGCAGGGGGACCGTAGCCAAAAACATTCAGTACTTC. Translated, it gives CASSSRGTVAKNIQYF. The rearrangement links TRBV5-4 to TRBJ2-4; the match to TRBD1 covers 7 bases. This CDR3 has 16 residues. V shed 4 bases and J 0 bases; nucleotides not matched to a gene: 7. Germline lookup yields CDR1 SGHNT and CDR2 YYREEE (reference sequence). The full variable domain, in which reference TRBV5-4 and TRBJ2-4 provide the parts outside the CDR3, is ETGVTQSPTHLIKTRGQQVTLRCSSQSGHNTVSWYQQALGQGPQFIFQYYREEENGRGNFPPRFSGLQFPNYSSELNVNALELDDSALYLCASSSRGTVAKNIQYFGAGTRLSVL.

The genes are TRBV2 and TRBJ1-3, with a tentative D call TRBD1 (5 bases). Germline V CDR1 and CDR2: SNHLY, FYNNEI. The CDR3 length is 17 residues. V lost 7 bases to trimming and J lost 0 bases, with 19 bases between them. The CDR3 here is CASIRRKQVYSGNTIYF. The CDR3 region has the DNA TGTGCCAGCATCCGAAGAAAACAGGTCTACTCTGGAAACACCATATATTTT.

The chain is built from TRBV30 and TRBJ2-3, with a tentative D call TRBD2 (5 bases). CDR1 and CDR2 (germline): GTSNPN, SVGIG (reference sequence). The germline V and J ends were trimmed by 3 bases and 0 bases, with 10 bases remaining between them. The CDR3 extends over 14 amino acids. CDR3 region: CAWRRGYSTDTQYF. CDR3 DNA: TGTGCCTGGAGGCGCGGGTACAGCACAGATACGCAGTATTTT.

V and J are TRBV27 and TRBJ2-5, with 8 bases lining up with TRBD2. V lost 0 bases to trimming and J lost 4 bases; unmatched junction nucleotides: 7. This CDR3 is 16 amino acids long. The germline CDR1 and CDR2 sequences are MNHEY and SMNVEV (reference sequence). The CDR3 bases are TGTGCCAGCAGTTTATCGGCCATAGCGGGAACAGAGACCCAGTACTTC. This gives the protein CASSLSAIAGTETQYF.

This chain uses TRBV7-9 with TRBJ1-1; the D gene is possibly TRBD1 (6 bases). The V gene's germline CDR1 is SEHNR and CDR2 FQNEAQ (reference sequence). Trimming shortened V by 5 bases and J by 4 bases, and 17 bases separated the two germline ends. The CDR3 is made up of 15 amino acids. The CDR3 here is CASSLGPTGSTEAFF. The CDR3, as DNA: TGTGCCAGCAGCCTGGGGCCGACAGGCTCCACTGAAGCTTTCTTT.

The chain links TRBV10-3 to TRBJ1-2, with 7 bases matching TRBD1. Per germline, CDR1 ENHRY and CDR2 SYGVKD. The CDR3 totals 14 residues. Losses at the gene ends were 10 bases for V and 5 bases for J; bases not matched to a gene: 13. The CDR3 here is CATRDHGRGYGYTF. The CDR3 DNA is TGTGCCACCCGAGATCACGGCAGGGGGTATGGCTACACCTTC.

The count of this clone is one. The CDR3 reads CASSRENYGYTF. In nucleotides, the CDR3 is TGTGCCAGCAGCCGGGAGAACTATGGCTACACCTTC. The chain recombines TRBV9 with TRBJ1-2; D gene unclear. V gave up 4 bases and J gave up 2 bases, with 6 bases separating them. The germline V gene has CDR1 SGDLS and CDR2 YYNGEE. The CDR3 sequence is 12 residues long.

Only a few counts were recorded for this clone. The rearrangement joins TRBV6-1 to TRBJ2-3, with a tentative D call TRBD2 (5 bases). V lost 6 bases, J lost 9 bases, and 13 bases lay in between. The germline CDR1 and CDR2 sequences are MNHNS and SASEGT. CDR3 size: 12 residues. The chain's CDR3 is CASSPLAATQYF. Here the CDR3 DNA reads TGTGCCAGCAGCCCGCTAGCAGCCACGCAGTATTTT.

On this clone: One junction end does not reproduce the germline sequence, and a read error may be involved. The gene calls are TRBV28 and TRBJ1-5; D gene unclear. Germline lookup yields CDR1 MDHEN and CDR2 SYDVKM. CDR3 length: 10 amino acids. The CDR3 protein is CASSLYEPEF. DNA for the CDR3: TGTGCCAGCAGTTTATACGAGCCCGAATTT.

For the CDR3, the DNA is TGTGCCGTCCGGGACTCCGACCCCGAGCAGTACTTC. It codes for CAVRDSDPEQYF. The V call is TRBV11-2, the J call TRBJ2-7, with D maybe TRBD2 (6 bases). CDR1 is SGHAT and CDR2 is FQNNGV in the germline V gene. V lost 11 bases to trimming and J lost 6 bases, with 17 bases between them. CDR3 length: 12 amino acids.

This clone turned up a few times. This rearrangement joins TRBV28 to TRBJ2-7; maybe TRBD2 (6 bases). CDR3 length: 14 residues. V was pared by 6 bases and J by 0 bases, with 12 bases between. From germline, CDR1 is MDHEN and CDR2 SYDVKM. CDR3 sequence reads: CASRRGTVSYEQYF. For the CDR3, the DNA is TGTGCCAGCAGACGTGGGACTGTCTCCTACGAGCAGTACTTC. Complete variable domain (other parts from reference TRBV28 and TRBJ2-7): DVKVTQSSRYLVKRTGEKVFLECVQDMDHENMFWYRQDPGLGLRLIYFSYDVKMKEKGDIPEGYSVSREKKERFSLILESASTNQTSMYLCASRRGTVSYEQYFGPGTRLTVT.